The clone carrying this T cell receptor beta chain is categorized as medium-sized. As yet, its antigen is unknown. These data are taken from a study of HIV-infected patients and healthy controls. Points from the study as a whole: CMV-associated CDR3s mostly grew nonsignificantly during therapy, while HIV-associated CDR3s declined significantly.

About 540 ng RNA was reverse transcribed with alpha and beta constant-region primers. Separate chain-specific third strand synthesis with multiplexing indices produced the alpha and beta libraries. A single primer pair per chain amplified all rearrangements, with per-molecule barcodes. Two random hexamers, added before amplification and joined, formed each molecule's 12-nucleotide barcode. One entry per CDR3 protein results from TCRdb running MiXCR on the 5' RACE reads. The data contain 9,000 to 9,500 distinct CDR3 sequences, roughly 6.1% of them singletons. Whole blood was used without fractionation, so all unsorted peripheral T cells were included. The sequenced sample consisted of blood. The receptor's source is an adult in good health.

The DNA for the CDR3 is TGTGCCAGCAGGTCACAGGCGGCGAACACCGGGGAGCTGTTTTTT. Residues: CASRSQAANTGELFF. J is TRBJ2-2 and V is TRBV6-6; D perhaps matches TRBD1 (5 bases). This CDR3 has 15 amino acids. Trimming removed 6 bases from V and 0 bases from J, with 11 bases in between. CDR1 is MNHNY, CDR2 SVGAGI, per germline (reference sequence).